These T cell receptor beta chains were read from a single sample in a study of type 1 regulatory T cells. Each CDR3 protein gets one entry after TCRdb re-called the reads with MiXCR. The sample holds approximately 23,000 distinct CDR3 sequences, over 60% seen once. Their target antigens are unknown. The sequencing sample was made of cultured T cells, either the whole culture or a sorted T cell fraction (not recorded which). The receptors come from a human donor in good health. CDR3s include the opening cysteine and the closing phenylalanine or tryptophan. D genes are given only for firm matches. Some rows have no size entry. The others give once, few or many, or a class for an expanded clone.

v_gene	len	abundance	j_gene	d_gene	CDR3aa	CDR3nt
TRBV11-2	14	.	TRBJ2-7	TRBD2	CASSSGLAGYEQYF	TGTGCCAGCAGCTCGGGACTAGCTGGTTACGAGCAGTACTTC
TRBV21-1	10	.	TRBJ1-2	.	CAREYYGYTF	TGTGCCAGAGAGTACTATGGCTACACCTTC
TRBV24-1	16	.	TRBJ2-2	TRBD2	CATSDAGGSNTGELFF	TGTGCCACCAGTGATGCGGGGGGCTCCAACACCGGGGAGCTGTTTTTT
TRBV6-5	12	.	TRBJ1-1	.	CASRGGSGEAFF	TGTGCCAGCAGGGGGGGAAGTGGTGAAGCTTTCTTT
TRBV25-1	14	.	TRBJ2-3	.	CASSESLRADTQYF	TGTGCCAGCAGTGAATCACTCAGGGCAGATACGCAGTATTTT
TRBV2	15	.	TRBJ2-7	.	CASSEERLIEYEQYF	TGTGCCAGCAGTGAAGAGCGGCTCATCGAATACGAGCAGTACTTC
TRBV18	12	.	TRBJ1-2	.	CASSPDGWGYTF	TGTGCCAGCTCACCAGACGGATGGGGCTACACCTTC
TRBV6-5	14	.	TRBJ1-2	.	CASSPPGTFYGYTF	TGTGCCAGTAGCCCTCCTGGGACATTCTATGGCTACACCTTC
TRBV20-1	18	.	TRBJ1-1	.	CSARVVGGFDLVNTEAFF	TGCAGTGCTAGAGTGGTGGGGGGTTTCGACCTCGTGAACACTGAAGCTTTCTTT
TRBV7-2	13	.	TRBJ2-3	.	CASSFRSRDTQYF	TGTGCCAGCAGCTTCCGGAGCAGGGATACGCAGTATTTT
TRBV5-1	15	.	TRBJ1-4	TRBD1	CASSPQGANNEKLFF	TGCGCCAGCAGCCCCCAGGGGGCTAATAATGAAAAACTGTTTTTT
TRBV5-6	18	once	TRBJ1-4	TRBD1	CASSLGTGGRWMREKLFF	TGTGCCAGCAGCTTGGGGACAGGGGGGCGCTGGATGCGGGAAAAACTGTTTTTT
TRBV11-2	11	.	TRBJ2-7	.	CASSSAYEQYF	TGTGCCAGCAGCTCAGCCTACGAGCAGTACTTC
TRBV6-1	15	.	TRBJ1-1	.	CASSDFGSSGTEAFF	TGTGCCAGCAGTGATTTTGGGAGCTCGGGCACTGAAGCTTTCTTT
TRBV2	15	.	TRBJ2-1	.	CASSKGISTYNEQFF	TGTGCCAGCAGCAAAGGGATATCCACCTACAATGAGCAGTTCTTC
TRBV5-1	15	.	TRBJ1-2	.	CASSLGGSENYGYTF	TGCGCCAGCAGCTTGGGGGGATCGGAGAACTATGGCTACACCTTC
TRBV2	12	.	TRBJ2-1	TRBD1	CASNRGANEQFF	TGTGCCAGCAACAGGGGAGCCAATGAGCAGTTCTTC
TRBV6-6	13	.	TRBJ2-1	.	CASSYPGATEQFF	TGTGCCAGCAGTTACCCGGGGGCCACTGAGCAGTTCTTC
TRBV30	14	few	TRBJ2-1	TRBD2	CAWELERGVNEQFF	TGTGCCTGGGAACTGGAGCGGGGGGTGAATGAGCAGTTCTTC
TRBV27	12	.	TRBJ1-5	.	CASSLHQGPQHF	TGTGCCAGCAGTTTACATCAGGGGCCCCAGCATTTT
TRBV6-6	14	few	TRBJ1-2	.	CASSRRTGSYGYTF	TGTGCCAGCAGTCGAAGGACCGGTAGCTATGGCTACACCTTC
TRBV4-2	17	medium-sized	TRBJ2-5	TRBD2	CASSPRGLAGDGETQYF	TGTGCCAGCAGCCCTCGGGGGCTAGCGGGGGACGGGGAGACCCAGTACTTC
TRBV5-6	13	.	TRBJ2-3	.	CASSSPTPLSQYF	TGTGCCAGCAGCTCGCCCACCCCGCTTTCGCAGTATTTT
TRBV13	13	.	TRBJ2-3	.	CASSGISWDTQYF	TGTGCCAGCAGCGGGATTAGCTGGGATACGCAGTATTTT
TRBV2	12	few	TRBJ1-5	.	CASNFYGGPQHF	TGTGCCAGTAATTTCTATGGGGGGCCCCAGCATTTT
TRBV5-1	17	few	TRBJ1-6	.	CASSFFSQLTVIAPLHF	TGCGCCAGCAGCTTCTTCAGTCAGTTGACAGTTATCGCACCCCTCCACTTT
TRBV7-2	14	.	TRBJ1-2	.	CASSLAEGPYGYTF	TGTGCCAGCAGCTTAGCGGAGGGTCCATATGGCTACACCTTC
TRBV3-1	16	few	TRBJ1-3	TRBD1	CASGSDRGRFGNTIYF	TGTGCCAGCGGATCCGACAGGGGCCGCTTTGGAAACACCATATATTTT
TRBV6-6	13	once	TRBJ1-6	TRBD1	CAGRDRADSPLHF	TGTGCCGGCAGGGACAGGGCCGATTCACCCCTCCACTTT
TRBV12-3/TRBV12-4	13	.	TRBJ2-4	TRBD1	CASTLGVGLGQSF	TGTGCCAGCACCCTAGGGGTTGGTTTGGGACAGTCCTTC
TRBV6-1	15	.	TRBJ1-1	.	CASSIRLTMNTEAFF	TGTGCCAGCAGTATAAGGCTGACAATGAACACTGAAGCTTTCTTT
TRBV27	22	.	TRBJ2-1	TRBD2	CASSAGLAGGLFGLSSYNEQFF	TGTGCCAGCAGTGCCGGACTAGCGGGGGGGCTCTTCGGGTTAAGCTCCTACAATGAGCAGTTCTTC
TRBV5-1	15	.	TRBJ2-2	.	CASSSRDRNTGELFF	TGCGCCAGCAGCTCAAGGGACCGAAACACCGGGGAGCTGTTTTTT
TRBV6-6	14	few	TRBJ2-5	TRBD1	CASSPHRGGETQYF	TGTGCCAGCAGCCCCCACAGGGGCGGGGAGACCCAGTACTTC
TRBV11-2	16	.	TRBJ1-2	.	CASRQSTPDRHYGYTF	TGTGCCAGCAGACAATCGACCCCAGACAGACACTATGGCTACACCTTC
TRBV5-1	13	.	TRBJ1-2	.	CASSPDSAYGYTF	TGCGCCAGCAGCCCCGACAGTGCTTATGGCTACACCTTC
TRBV7-2	14	.	TRBJ2-7	.	CASSARGGFYEQYF	TGTGCCAGCAGCGCCCGCGGGGGCTTCTACGAGCAGTACTTC
TRBV7-2	18	.	TRBJ1-4	.	CASSPKRRDPRANEKLFF	TGTGCCAGCAGCCCCAAGCGCCGGGACCCCAGGGCTAATGAAAAACTGTTTTTT
TRBV5-4	17	.	TRBJ2-2	TRBD1	CASSAPTGGRNTGELFF	TGTGCCAGCAGCGCCCCGACAGGGGGGCGGAACACCGGGGAGCTGTTTTTT
TRBV6-6	14	few	TRBJ1-2	TRBD1	CASSRRDSNYGYTF	TGTGCCAGCAGTCGCCGGGACAGTAACTATGGCTACACCTTC
TRBV20-1	14	.	TRBJ1-5	TRBD1	CSAGDRSFNQPQHF	TGCAGTGCTGGGGACAGGTCTTTCAATCAGCCCCAGCATTTT
TRBV3-1	15	few	TRBJ1-2	.	CASSQVLGESTGYTF	TGTGCCAGCAGCCAAGTTTTGGGGGAGTCTACGGGCTACACCTTC
TRBV6-2/TRBV6-3	15	.	TRBJ1-1	.	CASRSPGGSNTEAFF	TGTGCCAGCAGATCCCCAGGTGGTTCGAACACTGAAGCTTTCTTT
TRBV7-2	16	few	TRBJ2-3	.	CASSSDGMRYTDTQYF	TGTGCCAGCAGCTCCGACGGGATGCGGTACACAGATACGCAGTATTTT
TRBV7-9	13	.	TRBJ2-3	.	CASSRDPTDTQYF	TGTGCCAGTTCCCGGGACCCGACGGATACGCAGTATTTT
TRBV7-2	14	.	TRBJ1-1	.	CASSLGYRNTEAFF	TGTGCCAGCAGCTTAGGGTACAGGAACACTGAAGCTTTCTTT
TRBV12-3/TRBV12-4	14	.	TRBJ2-5	TRBD1	CASSLSGTGKTQYF	TGTGCCAGCAGTTTATCGGGGACAGGGAAGACCCAGTACTTC
TRBV18	18	.	TRBJ2-3	.	CASSPQATSYSSTDTQYF	TGTGCCAGCTCACCCCAGGCGACCAGCTACTCTAGCACAGATACGCAGTATTTT
TRBV30	11	.	TRBJ2-3	.	CAWSGTDTQYF	TGTGCCTGGAGTGGTACAGATACGCAGTATTTT
TRBV7-9	15	.	TRBJ1-6	TRBD1	CASSLETGGNSPLHF	TGTGCCAGCAGCTTAGAGACAGGGGGGAATTCACCCCTCCACTTT
TRBV7-6	15	.	TRBJ1-6	.	CASSLSGVSLAPLHF	TGTGCCAGCAGCTTGTCAGGGGTGTCTTTGGCACCCCTCCACTTT
TRBV2	16	once	TRBJ2-6	.	CASGGLLGSGANVLTF	TGTGCCAGCGGGGGACTCCTCGGCTCTGGGGCCAACGTCCTGACTTTC
TRBV11-3	13	.	TRBJ2-2	.	CASSLYLTGELFF	TGTGCCAGCAGCTTATATCTGACCGGGGAGCTGTTTTTT
TRBV29-1	11	.	TRBJ1-2	.	CSVGTNYGYTF	TGCAGCGTGGGTACTAACTATGGCTACACCTTC
TRBV5-1	16	.	TRBJ2-1	.	CAIRRTGTSSYNEQFF	TGCGCCATCAGACGAACAGGAACGAGTTCCTACAATGAGCAGTTCTTC